Listed below are T cell receptor beta chains from one sample, sequenced in a study of early T cells in non-severe SARS-CoV-2 infection. A single record per CDR3 protein comes from TCRdb applying MiXCR to the 5' RACE reads. Here the sample spans tens of thousands of distinct CDR3 sequences, about 12% being singletons. What was sequenced was whole blood. Receptors originate from an adult who was a healthcare worker with PCR-confirmed SARS-CoV-2 infection or an uninfected control (not recorded which). Each CDR3 is given with its conserved first and last residue. The order of the fields is J gene, clone size, D gene, V gene, CDR3 DNA, CDR3 protein. D genes are given only for firm matches. Some rows mark clone size as missing; the rest say once, few, many or name a class of expanded clone.

j_gene: TRBJ1-1
abundance: NA
d_gene: NA
v_gene: TRBV11-2
CDR3nt: TGTGCCAGCAGCCCCGAGGGCAGGAACACTGAAGCTTTCTTT
CDR3aa: CASSPEGRNTEAFF

j_gene: TRBJ2-3
abundance: NA
d_gene: TRBD2
v_gene: TRBV29-1
CDR3nt: TGCAGCGTAGTAGGTCCGGTTGGTAGCGGGAGGGCCATGAGGACAGATACGCAGTATTTT
CDR3aa: CSVVGPVGSGRAMRTDTQYF

j_gene: TRBJ2-7
abundance: few
d_gene: NA
v_gene: TRBV3-2
CDR3nt: TGTGCCAGAAAGGGGACAATCCGATCCTACGAGCAGTACTTC
CDR3aa: CARKGTIRSYEQYF

j_gene: TRBJ2-1
abundance: NA
d_gene: TRBD2
v_gene: TRBV14
CDR3nt: TGTGCCAGCAGCCCACCGGGGGGAGCATGGCATGAGCAGTTCTTC
CDR3aa: CASSPPGGAWHEQFF

j_gene: TRBJ1-1
abundance: many
d_gene: TRBD1
v_gene: TRBV28
CDR3nt: TGTGCCAGCAGTTCATACGGGACAGAGACTGAAGCTTTCTTT
CDR3aa: CASSSYGTETEAFF

j_gene: TRBJ2-1
abundance: few
d_gene: NA
v_gene: TRBV7-2
CDR3nt: TGTGCCAGCAGCGGGCGGGGCCCGAGCTCCTACAATGAGCAGTTCTTC
CDR3aa: CASSGRGPSSYNEQFF

j_gene: TRBJ1-4
abundance: many
d_gene: NA
v_gene: TRBV9
CDR3nt: TGTGCCAGCAGCGTAGGGCCCGATGAAAAACTGTTTTTT
CDR3aa: CASSVGPDEKLFF

j_gene: TRBJ2-7
abundance: NA
d_gene: TRBD2
v_gene: TRBV28
CDR3nt: TGTGCCAGCAGTTCCCCTGGGACTAGCGGAAAGTACGAGCAGTACTTC
CDR3aa: CASSSPGTSGKYEQYF

j_gene: TRBJ1-4
abundance: NA
d_gene: NA
v_gene: TRBV7-2
CDR3nt: TGTGCCAGCAGCTTATTCGGGAATGAAAAACTGTTTTTT
CDR3aa: CASSLFGNEKLFF

j_gene: TRBJ2-3
abundance: many
d_gene: NA
v_gene: TRBV19
CDR3nt: TGTGCCAGTGCCCGTTGGAATACGCAGTATTTT
CDR3aa: CASARWNTQYF

j_gene: TRBJ1-2
abundance: NA
d_gene: TRBD1
v_gene: TRBV6-5
CDR3nt: TGTGCCGTATACAGGGGAACGTATGGCTACACCTTC
CDR3aa: CAVYRGTYGYTF

j_gene: TRBJ2-3
abundance: many
d_gene: TRBD2
v_gene: TRBV11-2
CDR3nt: TGTGCCAGCCGACTAGCGGGAGGTACAGATACGCAGTATTTT
CDR3aa: CASRLAGGTDTQYF

j_gene: TRBJ2-5
abundance: many
d_gene: TRBD1
v_gene: TRBV7-7
CDR3nt: TGTGCTAGCAGCTGGACAGGGGGCCAAGAGACCCAGTACTTC
CDR3aa: CASSWTGGQETQYF

j_gene: TRBJ2-2
abundance: NA
d_gene: NA
v_gene: TRBV5-4
CDR3nt: TGTGCCAGCAGCCCGGGACTCGTGAACACCGGGGAGCTGTTTTTT
CDR3aa: CASSPGLVNTGELFF

j_gene: TRBJ1-2
abundance: few
d_gene: TRBD1
v_gene: TRBV11-2
CDR3nt: TGTGCCAGCAGCTCCACAGGGGTCGTAAACTATGGCTACACCTTC
CDR3aa: CASSSTGVVNYGYTF

j_gene: TRBJ2-3
abundance: NA
d_gene: TRBD1
v_gene: TRBV20-1
CDR3nt: TGCAGTGCTAGAGATTGGCAGGGGGCTTGGGATACGCAGTATTTT
CDR3aa: CSARDWQGAWDTQYF

j_gene: TRBJ2-1
abundance: NA
d_gene: TRBD2
v_gene: TRBV7-2
CDR3nt: TGTGCCAGCAGCTCACCGGGACTAGTAAACCATGAGCAGTCCTTC
CDR3aa: CASSSPGLVNHEQSF

j_gene: TRBJ2-2
abundance: few
d_gene: TRBD2
v_gene: TRBV5-4
CDR3nt: TGTGCCAGCAGCTTAGGACTAGCGGATAACACCGGGGAGCTGTTTTTT
CDR3aa: CASSLGLADNTGELFF

j_gene: TRBJ2-1
abundance: NA
d_gene: NA
v_gene: TRBV20-1
CDR3nt: TGCAGTGCTAGAGGAGGGGACAATGAGCAGTTCTTC
CDR3aa: CSARGGDNEQFF

j_gene: TRBJ2-7
abundance: NA
d_gene: TRBD2
v_gene: TRBV28
CDR3nt: TGTGCCAGCAGTACCGTAGCGGGAGGGCCTAGTCCCCTCGGGCAGTACTTC
CDR3aa: CASSTVAGGPSPLGQYF

j_gene: TRBJ1-1
abundance: many
d_gene: NA
v_gene: TRBV11-2
CDR3nt: TGTGCCAGCAGCTTACATTACACTGAAGCTTTCTTT
CDR3aa: CASSLHYTEAFF

j_gene: TRBJ2-4
abundance: many
d_gene: NA
v_gene: TRBV28
CDR3nt: TGTGCCAGCAGATCTACATCCGGGACCACGAGGAACATTCAGTACTTC
CDR3aa: CASRSTSGTTRNIQYF

j_gene: TRBJ1-1
abundance: NA
d_gene: TRBD1
v_gene: TRBV4-2
CDR3nt: TGTGCCAGCAGCCAAGTAGGACAGGGGGGAATGAACACTGAAGCTTTCTTT
CDR3aa: CASSQVGQGGMNTEAFF

j_gene: TRBJ2-2
abundance: few
d_gene: TRBD1
v_gene: TRBV29-1
CDR3nt: TGCAGCGTTGAAGGGCCCGGGACAGTGGGGACCGGGGAGCTGTTTTTT
CDR3aa: CSVEGPGTVGTGELFF

j_gene: TRBJ2-3
abundance: NA
d_gene: NA
v_gene: TRBV10-1
CDR3nt: TGCGCCACCTCGCCAGGGGATACGCAGTATTTT
CDR3aa: CATSPGDTQYF

j_gene: TRBJ2-4
abundance: medium-sized
d_gene: NA
v_gene: TRBV24-1
CDR3nt: TGTGCCACCAGTGGGATTGACCGAAACATTCAGTACTTC
CDR3aa: CATSGIDRNIQYF

j_gene: TRBJ2-3
abundance: many
d_gene: NA
v_gene: TRBV19
CDR3nt: TGTGCCAGTAGTATAAACACAGATACGCAGTATTTT
CDR3aa: CASSINTDTQYF

j_gene: TRBJ1-2
abundance: NA
d_gene: NA
v_gene: TRBV12-3/TRBV12-4
CDR3nt: TGTGCCAGCAGTAAGGGAGGCGGCTACACCTTC
CDR3aa: CASSKGGGYTF

j_gene: TRBJ2-7
abundance: many
d_gene: NA
v_gene: TRBV6-4
CDR3nt: TGTGCCAGCAGTGAGACCTCCTACGAGCAGTACTTC
CDR3aa: CASSETSYEQYF

j_gene: TRBJ1-2
abundance: NA
d_gene: TRBD1
v_gene: TRBV6-6
CDR3nt: TGTGCCTCTAGGACAGGGAAGGATGGCTACACCTTC
CDR3aa: CASRTGKDGYTF

j_gene: TRBJ2-3
abundance: few
d_gene: NA
v_gene: TRBV27
CDR3nt: TGTGCCAGCAGTTCTCGGACGGTAGATACGCAGTATTTT
CDR3aa: CASSSRTVDTQYF

j_gene: TRBJ1-3
abundance: NA
d_gene: NA
v_gene: TRBV9
CDR3nt: TGTGCCAGCAGCGTAGGATTCGAGGTCTCTGGAAACACCATATATTTT
CDR3aa: CASSVGFEVSGNTIYF

j_gene: TRBJ1-1
abundance: NA
d_gene: NA
v_gene: TRBV27
CDR3nt: TGTGCCAGCAGTCGGCGGTATAACACTGAAGCTTTCTTT
CDR3aa: CASSRRYNTEAFF

j_gene: TRBJ2-7
abundance: NA
d_gene: NA
v_gene: TRBV6-2/TRBV6-3
CDR3nt: TGTGCCAGCAAACCCGCAGGGCGTACCTACGAGCAGTACTTC
CDR3aa: CASKPAGRTYEQYF

j_gene: TRBJ1-1
abundance: NA
d_gene: NA
v_gene: TRBV6-2/TRBV6-3
CDR3nt: TGTGCCAGCAGTTTAGGGATCGGCACTGAAGCTTTCTTT
CDR3aa: CASSLGIGTEAFF

j_gene: TRBJ2-1
abundance: NA
d_gene: TRBD2
v_gene: TRBV9
CDR3nt: TGTGCCAGCAGCTCTACTACTAGCGGACCCTACAATGAGCAGTTCTTC
CDR3aa: CASSSTTSGPYNEQFF

j_gene: TRBJ2-2
abundance: NA
d_gene: TRBD2
v_gene: TRBV28
CDR3nt: TGTGCCAGCAGCCGGGACTATCCGAACACCGGGGAGCTGTTTTTT
CDR3aa: CASSRDYPNTGELFF

j_gene: TRBJ2-5
abundance: few
d_gene: TRBD1
v_gene: TRBV29-1
CDR3nt: TGCAGCGTTGGACAGGGGAATTCGGAGACCCAGTACTTC
CDR3aa: CSVGQGNSETQYF

j_gene: TRBJ2-5
abundance: few
d_gene: NA
v_gene: TRBV3-1
CDR3nt: TGTGCCAGCAGCCAATTGTCCGGGAAAGAGACCCAGTACTTC
CDR3aa: CASSQLSGKETQYF

j_gene: TRBJ2-1
abundance: few
d_gene: TRBD2
v_gene: TRBV11-2
CDR3nt: TGTGCCAGCAGCCCTGCCGGACTAGCGGACTGGTACTACAATGAGCAGTTCTTC
CDR3aa: CASSPAGLADWYYNEQFF

j_gene: TRBJ2-7
abundance: NA
d_gene: NA
v_gene: TRBV28
CDR3nt: TGTGCCAGCCCCCCGGGGGCGGACATGCACTACGAGCAGTACTTC
CDR3aa: CASPPGADMHYEQYF

j_gene: TRBJ2-1
abundance: few
d_gene: TRBD1
v_gene: TRBV5-1
CDR3nt: TGCGCCAGCAGCTTACGAGACAGGGGTTTATATGATGAGCAGTTCTTC
CDR3aa: CASSLRDRGLYDEQFF

j_gene: TRBJ2-5
abundance: NA
d_gene: NA
v_gene: TRBV12-3/TRBV12-4
CDR3nt: TGTGCCAGCAGTTCCTCAGGGGTGGAGACCCAGTACTTC
CDR3aa: CASSSSGVETQYF

j_gene: TRBJ1-2
abundance: many
d_gene: NA
v_gene: TRBV6-6
CDR3nt: TGTGCCAGCAGTTACGGAACGGGTTCACCCTATGGCTACACCTTC
CDR3aa: CASSYGTGSPYGYTF

j_gene: TRBJ2-3
abundance: many
d_gene: NA
v_gene: TRBV4-2
CDR3nt: TGTGCCAGCAGCCCCACCACCGTATCCACAGATACGCAGTATTTT
CDR3aa: CASSPTTVSTDTQYF

j_gene: TRBJ1-6
abundance: NA
d_gene: TRBD1
v_gene: TRBV18
CDR3nt: TGTGCCAGCTCAGGACAGGGTGACTCACCCCTCCACTTT
CDR3aa: CASSGQGDSPLHF

j_gene: TRBJ1-1
abundance: NA
d_gene: NA
v_gene: TRBV28
CDR3nt: TGTGCCACCGGACCCCCGGGGGCGCGGGCAACTGAAGCTTTCTTT
CDR3aa: CATGPPGARATEAFF

j_gene: TRBJ2-7
abundance: NA
d_gene: NA
v_gene: TRBV11-2
CDR3nt: TGTGCCAGCAGCTTAGTAGACCGGTACTCCTACGAGCAGTACTTC
CDR3aa: CASSLVDRYSYEQYF